A single sample is the source of the 8 T cell receptor beta chains below, sequenced in a study of STAT3 mutations in large granular lymphocyte leukemia (dated by TCRdb to between 2018 and 2021). Here is what the overall study found, with its caveats: At least one immunodominant TCRbeta clonotype was identified in every T-LGLL patient, and multiple immunodominant subclonotypes were identified in about half of the T-LGLL patients.

No cognate antigen is known for these TCRs. Libraries were made using the immunoSEQ multiplex PCR assay. TCRdb retrieved this table from immuneACCESS and kept in-frame rearrangements only. Not all clones are present; in checked studies, unresolved V genes account for under half, and no reason is known for the remainder. The sample has 2,000 or so clones on record, roughly 60% of them singletons. The ten largest account for around 75% of the sample. Input material: peripheral blood mononuclear cells. The source of these receptors is a man aged 55 to 69 with T-cell large granular lymphocyte leukemia. Some clones in this sample may be carry-over from other donors' samples. The age is the age at diagnosis.

Within the sample, this clone is medium-sized. The rearrangement joins TRBV30 to TRBJ1-4; D ambiguous. CDR1 is GTSNPN and CDR2 is SVGIG in the germline V gene (reference sequence). V dropped 2 bases and J dropped 7 bases, with 14 bases sitting between them. CDR3 size: 14 residues. The CDR3 sequence: CAWSHGLELEKLFF. In nucleotides, the CDR3 is TGTGCCTGGAGTCACGGGCTGGAGCTTGAAAAACTGTTTTTT.

This clone was recorded once. The rearrangement links TRBV10-3 to TRBJ2-7, with 7 bases fitting TRBD1. V was clipped by 6 bases and J by 5 bases; unmatched bases: 7. Looked up from germline, CDR1 is ENHRY and CDR2 is SYGVKD. The CDR3 is made up of 13 amino acids. CDR3 in DNA: TGTGCCATCAGCCCGACAGGGTCGAACGAGCAGTACTTC. Its translation: CAISPTGSNEQYF.

V and J are TRBV18 and TRBJ1-5, with D unresolved. The V and J ends lost 3 bases and 7 bases respectively, with 7 bases between them. Germline CDR1 reads KGHSH; CDR2 reads LQKENI. This CDR3 is built from 12 residues. The CDR3 loop reads CASSPGRQPQHF. The CDR3 coding sequence is TGTGCCAGCTCACCGGGTAGGCAGCCCCAGCATTTT.

The rearrangement links TRBV18 to TRBJ1-1, with 11 positions matching TRBD1. Germline loops: CDR1 KGHSH, CDR2 LQKENI. The CDR3 consists of 15 residues. V dropped 0 bases and J dropped 11; count of bases not matched to a gene: 8. The CDR3 coding sequence is TGTGCCAGCTCACCACCGGGGGGACAGGGGGAAAGGGCTTTCTTT. This codes for CASSPPGGQGERAFF.

The chain uses TRBV30 and TRBJ2-1, with 7 bases identical to TRBD2. CDR1 is GTSNPN, CDR2 SVGIG, per germline (reference sequence). The V gene end was trimmed by 0 bases and the J gene end by 2 bases; junction bases not matched to a gene: 4. The CDR3 runs 15 residues. The chain's CDR3 is CAWSVGGGAYNEQFF. The CDR3 DNA follows: TGTGCCTGGAGTGTAGGTGGGGGGGCCTACAATGAGCAGTTCTTC. The whole variable domain, remainder taken from reference TRBV30 and TRBJ2-1, is SQTIHQWPATLVQPVGSPLSLECTVEGTSNPNLYWYRQAAGRGLQLLFYSVGIGQISSEVPQNLSASRPQDRQFILSSKKLLLSDSGFYLCAWSVGGGAYNEQFFGPGTRLTVL.

This clone was seen only a few times. This chain uses TRBV27 with TRBJ2-3; 8 positions match TRBD2. Trimming removed 5 bases from V and 3 bases from J; junction bases left unmatched: 10. Germline V gene lookup returns CDR1 MNHEY and CDR2 SMNVEV (reference sequence). The CDR3 spans 16 residues. CDR3 sequence: CASSPRLLAGTDTQYF. The CDR3 nucleotides are TGTGCCAGCAGTCCCCGTTTGTTAGCGGGGACAGATACGCAGTATTTT.

A few counts support this clone. The rearrangement joins TRBV7-2 to TRBJ1-6; the match to TRBD1 covers 7 bases. J gave up 6 bases and V 4 bases, and 6 bases lay outside the gene matches. The CDR3 runs 15 residues. Germline V gene sequence: CDR1 SGHTA, CDR2 FQGNSA. The CDR3: CASSSYRGGNSPLHF. As DNA, the CDR3 is TGTGCCAGCAGCTCCTACAGGGGAGGTAATTCACCCCTCCACTTT.

This clone is classed as medium-sized (0.01 to 0.1%). The genes are TRBV18 and TRBJ1-5; D ambiguous. V lost 3 bases to trimming and J lost 3 bases, with 9 bases between them. CDR1 is KGHSH, CDR2 LQKENI, per germline. The length of the CDR3 is 14 residues. The CDR3 loop is CASSPGQDNQPQHF. The CDR3 DNA reads as TGTGCCAGCTCACCTGGGCAAGACAATCAGCCCCAGCATTTT.